What follows are 3 T cell receptor beta chains derived from one specimen sequenced in a study of neurological immune-mediated disorders. Via MiXCR, TCRdb re-called the 5' RACE reads, giving one row per CDR3 protein. The top ten clones hold approximately 5.7% of a sample with about 80,000 distinct CDR3 sequences, about 4.3% of them seen once. Time point noted: longitudinal time-point 3. Sequencing was performed on PBMCs. These receptors were obtained from an older woman with multiple sclerosis.

This clonotype was counted at least ten times. The rearrangement uses TRBV20-1 and TRBJ1-5; D is perhaps TRBD1 (5 bases). The CDR3 has 12 amino acids. Germline CDR1 DFQATT, CDR2 SNEGSKA (reference sequence). Trimming removed 7 bases at V and 4 bases at J, with 11 bases between. The CDR3 spells CSVISGNQPQHF. Here the CDR3 DNA reads TGCAGTGTGATCTCAGGGAATCAGCCCCAGCATTTT.

Ten or more counts support this clonotype. This chain links TRBV4-2 with TRBJ1-4, with D perhaps matching TRBD1 (6 bases). Germline CDR1 and CDR2: LGHNA and YNFKEQ. The V end was cut by 1 base, the J end by 5 bases, with 11 bases between. CDR3 size: 15 residues. The CDR3 sequence: CASSQAGQKNEKLFF. Here the CDR3 DNA reads TGTGCCAGCAGCCAAGCGGGACAAAAGAATGAAAAACTGTTTTTT.

Ten or more counts support this clonotype. This sequence joins TRBV7-8 and TRBJ2-5; D possibly corresponds to TRBD1 (5 bases). The CDR3 has 14 amino acids. Germline loops: CDR1 SGHVS, CDR2 FQNEAQ. V was cut by 4 bases and J by 2 bases, with 11 bases left in between. CDR3 loop: CASSWGRQQETQYF. DNA of the CDR3: TGTGCCAGCAGCTGGGGAAGACAGCAAGAGACCCAGTACTTC.